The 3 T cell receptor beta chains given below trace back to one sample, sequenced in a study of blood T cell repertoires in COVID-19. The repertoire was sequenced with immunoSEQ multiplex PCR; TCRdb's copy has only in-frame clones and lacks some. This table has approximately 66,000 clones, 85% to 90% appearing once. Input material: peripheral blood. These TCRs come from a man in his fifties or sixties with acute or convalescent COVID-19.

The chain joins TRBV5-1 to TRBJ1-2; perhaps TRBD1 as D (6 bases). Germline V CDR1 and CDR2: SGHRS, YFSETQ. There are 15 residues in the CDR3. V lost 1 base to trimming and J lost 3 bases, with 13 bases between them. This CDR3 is CASSLMTGLDYGYTF. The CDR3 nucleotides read TGCGCCAGCAGCTTGATGACAGGCCTCGACTATGGCTACACCTTC.

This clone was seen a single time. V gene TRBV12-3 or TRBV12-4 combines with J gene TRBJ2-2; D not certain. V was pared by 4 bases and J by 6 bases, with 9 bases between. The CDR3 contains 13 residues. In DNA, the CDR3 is TGTGCCAGCAGTTCTACCCTTCCCGGGGAGCTGTTTTTT. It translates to CASSSTLPGELFF.

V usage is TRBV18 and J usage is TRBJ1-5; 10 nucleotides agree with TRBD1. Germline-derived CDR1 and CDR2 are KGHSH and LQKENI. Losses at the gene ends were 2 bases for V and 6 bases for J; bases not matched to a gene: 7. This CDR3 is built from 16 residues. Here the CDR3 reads CASSPTGTGVVQPQHF. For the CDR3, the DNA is TGTGCCAGCTCACCAACCGGGACAGGGGTCGTTCAGCCCCAGCATTTT.